The rows below give T cell receptor beta chains drawn from one sample of a study of radiotherapy plus CTLA-4 blockade in lung cancer. Data came from immunoSEQ multiplex PCR; TCRdb stores just in-frame clones and leaves some out. In the table there are roughly 1,500 clones, roughly nine tenths of which are singletons. Sequencing used tumor tissue, obtained from a patient treated with radiotherapy plus ipilimumab. The receptors come from a human donor with non-small cell lung cancer who had a complete response to radiotherapy plus ipilimumab. CDR3s include the opening cysteine and the closing phenylalanine or tryptophan. A D gene is named only where the DNA matches it firmly. Size is stated for part of the rows, as once, few or many counts, or as a class when the clone is expanded.

>NA|NA|TRBV11-3|13|TRBJ2-1
TGTGCCAGCAGCTGGCGCGGGACTGATGAGCAGTTCTTC
CASSWRGTDEQFF
>few|TRBD1|TRBV28|17|TRBJ1-1
TGTGCCAGCAGTGTGATGCCGGGACAGCTCATGAACACTGAAGCTTTCTTT
CASSVMPGQLMNTEAFF
>NA|TRBD1|TRBV7-7|15|TRBJ1-1
TGTGCTAGCAGCCCTAGTACAGGGGTGAACACTGAAGCTTTCTTT
CASSPSTGVNTEAFF
>NA|NA|TRBV27|15|TRBJ1-6
TGTGCCAGCAGGCGGCAAGGACAGCAAAACTCACCCCTCCACTTT
CASRRQGQQNSPLHF
>once|NA|TRBV7-2|14|TRBJ2-7
TGTGCCAGCAGCTTCACAGGTCCAGGGAGCGAGCAGTACTTC
CASSFTGPGSEQYF
>NA|TRBD1|TRBV11-2|15|TRBJ1-5
TGTGCCAGCAGCCTCACCGCAGGGGGACATCAGCCCCAGCATTTT
CASSLTAGGHQPQHF
>NA|NA|TRBV20-1|11|TRBJ1-3
TGCAGTGCTGACTCTGGAAACACCATATATTTT
CSADSGNTIYF
>NA|NA|TRBV30|15|TRBJ2-2
TGTGCCTGGGGGAGGGGACATTGGAACACCGGGGAGCTGCTTTTT
CAWGRGHWNTGELLF
>NA|NA|TRBV6-5|15|TRBJ2-7
TGTGCCAGCATGTCCGATCGGCCGGGGCGACACGAGCAGTACTTC
CASMSDRPGRHEQYF
>NA|TRBD1|TRBV5-5|14|TRBJ2-7
TGTGCCAGCAGCTTTGGACAGGGGGCTGTAGAGCAGTACTTC
CASSFGQGAVEQYF
>NA|NA|TRBV29-1|11|TRBJ1-1
TGCAGCCCGACTTCAATTGAAGAAGCTTTCTTT
CSPTSIEEAFF
>NA|NA|TRBV7-2|16|TRBJ2-1
TGTGCCAGCAGCCCTCCTGGGGGTCTTTCATCCAATGAGCAGTTCTTC
CASSPPGGLSSNEQFF
>NA|NA|TRBV19|14|TRBJ1-1
TGTGCCAGTAGTACCGCCGGGAGCCGGAGTGAAGCTTTCTTT
CASSTAGSRSEAFF
>NA|NA|TRBV5-1|16|TRBJ2-2
TGCGCCAACAGCTTTGAACTCTCAAAACTCACCGGGGAGCTGTTTTTT
CANSFELSKLTGELFF
>NA|TRBD1|TRBV5-1|14|TRBJ2-5
TGCGCCAGCAGAGGGGGTGCGACAGGGGGTTCCCAGTACTTC
CASRGGATGGSQYF
>NA|TRBD2|TRBV7-6|17|TRBJ2-2
TGTGCCAGCAGCTTAGATGTAGCGGGGGCCGTCACCGGGGAGCTGTTTTTT
CASSLDVAGAVTGELFF
>NA|TRBD1|TRBV5-6|14|TRBJ1-2
TGTGCCAGCAGCTCACAGGGGGCTTACTATGGCTACACCTTC
CASSSQGAYYGYTF
>NA|TRBD1|TRBV9|15|TRBJ1-2
TGTGCCAGCAGCGTAGATTGGACAGGGTTCTATGGCTACACCTTC
CASSVDWTGFYGYTF
>NA|NA|TRBV18|14|TRBJ2-2
TGTGCCAGCTCAGCAGGGACAATAACCGGGGAGCTGTTTTTT
CASSAGTITGELFF
>once|TRBD2|TRBV7-9|15|TRBJ2-1
TGTGCCAGCAGCTCCTACAGCGGGGGGAGGACTGAGCAGTTCTTC
CASSSYSGGRTEQFF
>NA|TRBD1|TRBV18|16|TRBJ1-5
TGTGCCAGCTCACCCTGGGACAGGGGATGGAATCAGCCCCAGCATTTT
CASSPWDRGWNQPQHF
>NA|TRBD2|TRBV7-9|13|TRBJ2-3
TGTGCCAGCAGCGTGACTAGCGCAGATACGCAGTATTTT
CASSVTSADTQYF
>NA|NA|TRBV11-2|13|TRBJ2-7
TGTGCCAGCAGCTTAGAATGGGGAACCGAGCAGTACTTC
CASSLEWGTEQYF
>once|TRBD1|TRBV30|12|TRBJ2-7
TGTGCCTGGAGTGCAACAGGGGACGAGCAGTACTTC
CAWSATGDEQYF
>NA|NA|TRBV6-6|15|TRBJ2-1
TGTGCCAGCAGTTATGCAGGGAGCTCCTACAATGAGCAGTTCTTC
CASSYAGSSYNEQFF
>NA|NA|TRBV6-6|13|TRBJ1-1
TGTGCCAGCAGTTACTCGTCGAACACTGAAGCTTTCTTT
CASSYSSNTEAFF
>NA|TRBD1|TRBV9|15|TRBJ1-1
TGTGCCAGCAGCGTAGGTCGACAGGGTTTGGGCGAAGCTTTCTTT
CASSVGRQGLGEAFF
>few|NA|TRBV19|12|TRBJ2-3
TGTGCCAGTAGTATAGGAACAGATACGCAGTATTTT
CASSIGTDTQYF
>NA|TRBD1|TRBV7-9|14|TRBJ1-2
TGTGCCAGCAGCCCTGGACAGGGGGCCTATGGCTACACCTTC
CASSPGQGAYGYTF
>NA|TRBD1|TRBV5-4|14|TRBJ1-2
TGTGCCAGCAGCGACGGACAGGGAAATGGAGGCTACACCTTC
CASSDGQGNGGYTF
>few|TRBD1|TRBV5-1|19|TRBJ2-1
TGCGCCAGCAGCTCGCCCCTATCCGGGACAGGGGGAAACAATAATGAGCAGTTCTTC
CASSSPLSGTGGNNNEQFF
>NA|NA|TRBV23-1|14|TRBJ1-2
TGCGCCAGTAGTCAATTAGGGCACCGAAGTGGCTACACCTTC
CASSQLGHRSGYTF
>NA|TRBD1|TRBV9|13|TRBJ1-1
TGTGCCAGCAGTCGGGACAGTAACACTGAAGCTTTCTTT
CASSRDSNTEAFF
>NA|NA|TRBV25-1|15|TRBJ1-1
TGTGCCAGCAGTCCGACGACAGTGATGAACACTGAAGCTTTCTTT
CASSPTTVMNTEAFF
>once|NA|TRBV5-4|15|TRBJ2-5
TGTGCCAGCAGCGTTAGGGACCGAGATGAAGAGACCCAGTACTTC
CASSVRDRDEETQYF
>NA|NA|TRBV11-3|15|TRBJ2-2
TGTGCCAGCAGCTTAGATCAAGGAAACACCGGGGAGCTGTTTTTT
CASSLDQGNTGELFF
>NA|NA|TRBV5-4|15|TRBJ1-1
TGTGTCAGCAGCTTGTACGGGCAGGGAAGCACTGAAGCTTTCTTT
CVSSLYGQGSTEAFF
>few|NA|TRBV19|13|TRBJ1-2
TGTGCCAGTAGTATTGGAGGGCTCTATGGCTACACCTTC
CASSIGGLYGYTF
>NA|NA|TRBV5-1|16|TRBJ2-1
TGCGCCAGCAGCAAAGTTCGGGCGGGCTCCTACAATGAGCAGTTCTTC
CASSKVRAGSYNEQFF
>few|TRBD2|TRBV5-4|15|TRBJ2-1
TGTGCCAGCAGCTTCGGTAGCGGGGGAAACAATGAGCAGTTCTTC
CASSFGSGGNNEQFF
>NA|NA|TRBV29-1|13|TRBJ1-4
TGCAGCGTGACGTCCTGGGCAAGGGAAAAACTGTTTTTT
CSVTSWAREKLFF
>NA|NA|TRBV30|14|TRBJ2-2
TGTGCCTGGAGTGTTAACCAGAACACCGGGGAGCTGTTTTTT
CAWSVNQNTGELFF
>once|NA|TRBV10-3|15|TRBJ1-2
TGTGCCATCACAGAAAATGGGAGAGGACAGCGTGGCTACACCTTC
CAITENGRGQRGYTF
>NA|TRBD1|TRBV5-1|15|TRBJ1-2
TGCGCCAGCAGCTTAGGTCGACAGGGAGATAGAGGCTACACCTTC
CASSLGRQGDRGYTF
>once|NA|TRBV5-6|18|TRBJ1-4
TGTGCCAGCAGCCTTATCCCGGGCCACCGGGCAACTAATGAAAAACTGTTTTTT
CASSLIPGHRATNEKLFF
>NA|NA|TRBV29-1|11|TRBJ1-2
TGCAGCGTCTCTCCAGGGAGTGGCTACACCTTC
CSVSPGSGYTF
>NA|TRBD1|TRBV2|14|TRBJ1-1
TGTGCCAGCAGCATACAGGGGGTCGTTACCGAAGCTTTCTTT
CASSIQGVVTEAFF
>few|NA|TRBV29-1|12|TRBJ1-2
TGCAGCTCGAGGGGGATCGGCTATGGCTACACCTTC
CSSRGIGYGYTF
>NA|NA|TRBV18|14|TRBJ1-2
TGTGCCAGCTCCCCCAACAGGGAGAACTATGGCTACACCTTC
CASSPNRENYGYTF
>NA|TRBD1|TRBV25-1|13|TRBJ2-7
TGTGCCAGCTTGGACAGGATGACCTACGAGCAGTACTTC
CASLDRMTYEQYF
>NA|NA|TRBV29-1|14|TRBJ1-5
TGCAGCACATGGACAGAAGATGACAATCAGCCCCAGCATTTT
CSTWTEDDNQPQHF
>NA|NA|TRBV18|13|TRBJ2-7
TGTGCCAGCTCACCTGATAGTAACTACGAGCAGTACTTC
CASSPDSNYEQYF